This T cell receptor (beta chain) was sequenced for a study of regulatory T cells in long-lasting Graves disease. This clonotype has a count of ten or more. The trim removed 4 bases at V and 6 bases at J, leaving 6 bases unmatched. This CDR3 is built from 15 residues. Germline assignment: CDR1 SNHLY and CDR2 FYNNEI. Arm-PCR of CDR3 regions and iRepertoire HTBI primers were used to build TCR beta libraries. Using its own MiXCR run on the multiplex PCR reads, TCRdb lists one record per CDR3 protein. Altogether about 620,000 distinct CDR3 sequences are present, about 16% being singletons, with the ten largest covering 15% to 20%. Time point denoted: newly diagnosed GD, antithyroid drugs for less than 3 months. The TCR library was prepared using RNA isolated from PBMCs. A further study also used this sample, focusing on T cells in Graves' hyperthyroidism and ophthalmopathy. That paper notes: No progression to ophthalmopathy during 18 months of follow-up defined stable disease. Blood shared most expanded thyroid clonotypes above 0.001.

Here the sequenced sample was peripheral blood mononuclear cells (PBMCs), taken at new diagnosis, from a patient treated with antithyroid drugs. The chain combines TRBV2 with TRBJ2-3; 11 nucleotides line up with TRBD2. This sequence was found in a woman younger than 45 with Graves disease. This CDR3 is CASSVLAGAMDTQYF. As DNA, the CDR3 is TGTGCCAGCAGTGTACTAGCGGGAGCGATGGATACGCAGTATTTT.